Listed below are T cell receptor beta chains from one sample, sequenced in a study of beta chain features in type 1 diabetes. Produced via immunoSEQ multiplex PCR; TCRdb's table is partial and in-frame only. The sample holds 300,000 to 350,000 clones, 14% seen once. Sequences were obtained from central memory CD4+ T cells from blood. These TCRs come from a man aged 30 to 45 in good health. Both conserved end residues are part of each CDR3. D genes are given only for firm matches. Only some rows state a clone size, as once, few, many or a class for expanded clones.

TRBJ2-2 TRBD2 TRBV7-8 . TGTGCCAGCAGCTTAGCGGCGGGAGACCACACCGGGGAGCTGTTTTTT CASSLAAGDHTGELFF
TRBJ2-1 . TRBV7-2 . TGTGCCAGCAGCATACAAAGGAACAATGAGCAGTTCTTC CASSIQRNNEQFF
TRBJ2-5 TRBD1 TRBV5-1 . TGCGCCAGCAGCCGCCGGGACAGGGGGCGAGAGACCCAGTACTTC CASSRRDRGRETQYF
TRBJ1-3 TRBD1 TRBV30 . TGTGCCTGGAGTGCCCCTCTGACAGGGGCTGGAAACACCATATATTTT CAWSAPLTGAGNTIYF
TRBJ2-3 TRBD1 TRBV7-2 few TGTGCCAGCAGCTTAGCCCCCCCGACAGGGCTTCTAAATACGCAGTATTTT CASSLAPPTGLLNTQYF
TRBJ2-1 TRBD1 TRBV11-3 few TGTGCCAGCAGGCCTCTCACCGGGACAGGAGAGAGCAATGAGCAGTTCTTC CASRPLTGTGESNEQFF
TRBJ2-6 . TRBV18 many TGTGCCAGCTCACCGGGAGCCTCTGGGGCCAACGTCCTGACTTTC CASSPGASGANVLTF
TRBJ1-5 . TRBV30 few TGTGCCTGGCGCATCGGTGGGGGAGGGGGCAATCAGCCCCAGCATTTT CAWRIGGGGGNQPQHF
TRBJ1-5 . TRBV21-1 few TGTGCCAGCAGCAAAGTAAAAGGGGCAGAAGTAAATCAGCCCCAGCATTTT CASSKVKGAEVNQPQHF
TRBJ1-3 TRBD1 TRBV6-5 few TGTGCCAGCAGTTACTTGGGACAGGGGTTCGGAAACACCATATATTTT CASSYLGQGFGNTIYF
TRBJ2-2 TRBD1 TRBV5-1 . TGCGCCAGCAGCTTGGTCGGGACAGGGAACACCGGGGAGCTGTTTTTT CASSLVGTGNTGELFF
TRBJ2-7 . TRBV4-3 . TGCGCCAGCAGCCCCGGACCCCCCTGGGAGCAGTACTTC CASSPGPPWEQYF
TRBJ1-1 . TRBV14 few TGTGCCAGCAGCAAGGGGCGGTTTGTGACTGAAGCTTTCTTT CASSKGRFVTEAFF
TRBJ1-5 . TRBV6-5 few TGTGCCAGCAGTTACTCAGTGGGGAGCAATCAGCCCCAGCATTTT CASSYSVGSNQPQHF
TRBJ2-3 . TRBV7-9 few TGTGCCAGCAGCTTAGCTGTAGATACGCAGTATTTT CASSLAVDTQYF
TRBJ1-1 TRBD1 TRBV6-1 few TGTGCCAGCAGTACACATGACCCGAGGGGGCCTGAAGCTTTCTTT CASSTHDPRGPEAFF
TRBJ1-2 . TRBV6-1 . TGTGCCAGCAGCGGGGCTGGCATCGGCTATGGCTACACCTTC CASSGAGIGYGYTF
TRBJ1-2 . TRBV10-3 . TGTGCCAGCAGTTTAGGGCGGATCTATGGCTACACCTTC CASSLGRIYGYTF
TRBJ1-1 . TRBV7-3 few TGTGCCAGCAGCTTAGACGGACGCATGAACACTGAAGCTTTCTTT CASSLDGRMNTEAFF
TRBJ1-1 . TRBV11-1 few TGTGCCAGCGCGTGGGTGACCCAGGGTCACACTGAAGCTTTCTTT CASAWVTQGHTEAFF
TRBJ2-3 . TRBV5-1 . TGCGCCAGCAGAAGCACAGATACGCAGTATTTT CASRSTDTQYF
TRBJ1-2 . TRBV19 . TGTGCCAGTAGTGTTGGGGTCGGGAACTATGGCTACACCTTC CASSVGVGNYGYTF
TRBJ2-5 . TRBV7-6 few TGTGCCAGCACCCTGGGACAACTCGAAGAGACCCAGTACTTC CASTLGQLEETQYF
TRBJ1-1 . TRBV7-2 few TGTGCCAGCAGTGAACAGGGCAGAAGTGAAGCTTTCTTT CASSEQGRSEAFF
TRBJ2-7 . TRBV15 many TGTGCCACCAGCAGAGGCGGGGATGGCTACGAGCAGTACTTC CATSRGGDGYEQYF
TRBJ2-3 TRBD1 TRBV5-1 . TGCGCCAGCAGCTTGGGCCCCACAGGGGGCACAGATACGCAGTATTTT CASSLGPTGGTDTQYF
TRBJ2-3 . TRBV6-5 . TGTGCCAGCGGTCTTTTTCGAGGCCCAGATACGCAGTATTTT CASGLFRGPDTQYF
TRBJ1-3 . TRBV4-2 . TGTGCCAGCAGCCAAGATGGGGCTCCGGTGTCTGGAAACACCATATATTTT CASSQDGAPVSGNTIYF
TRBJ2-6 TRBD1 TRBV15 few TGTGCCACCAGCAGAGGAGGGGGCTGGGCCAACGTCCTGACTTTC CATSRGGGWANVLTF
TRBJ2-3 TRBD2 TRBV5-1 few TGCGCCAGCAGCCCGGACTTAGCGGGGGGGTCAGATACGCAGTATTTT CASSPDLAGGSDTQYF
TRBJ2-7 . TRBV5-6 . TGTGCCAGCAGCCAGCACAGCGACGAGCAGTACTTC CASSQHSDEQYF
TRBJ2-3 . TRBV14 many TGTGCCAGCAGCCAACGATTCTCGCGTGGCACAGATACGCAGTATTTT CASSQRFSRGTDTQYF
TRBJ1-5 . TRBV7-8 few TGTGCCAGCAGCTCACATGAACAGCCCCAGCATTTT CASSSHEQPQHF
TRBJ2-1 TRBD2 TRBV2 many TGTGCCAGCAGTGAACCTAGCGGGTCAAGGAATGAGCAGTTCTTC CASSEPSGSRNEQFF
TRBJ1-6 . TRBV2 . TGTGCCAGCCGGACGGACCATAATTCACCCCTCCACTTT CASRTDHNSPLHF
TRBJ2-1 . TRBV7-2 . TGTGCCAGCAGCTTCCTGGTCGGGGAGCAGTTCTTC CASSFLVGEQFF
TRBJ2-7 TRBD2 TRBV5-6 few TGTGCCAGCAGCTTCCCAGCGGGGGGGATCTACGAGCAGTACTTC CASSFPAGGIYEQYF
TRBJ1-5 TRBD1 TRBV5-1 once TGCGCCAGCAGTCCCGGACAGGGATGGGGTCAGCCCCAGCATTTT CASSPGQGWGQPQHF
TRBJ1-2 . TRBV5-4 . TGTGCCAGCAGCTTGGCGTCGCGGACAGCTAACTATGGCTACACCTTC CASSLASRTANYGYTF
TRBJ1-2 TRBD1 TRBV29-1 few TGCAGCGTTGAAGAGACAGGGGGCGCGAAGGGCTACACCTTC CSVEETGGAKGYTF
TRBJ1-5 . TRBV28 . TGTGCCAGCAGTTTGATCCGTTCGGGAGGCAATCAGCCCCAGCATTTT CASSLIRSGGNQPQHF
TRBJ1-1 TRBD1 TRBV5-6 . TGTGCCAGCAGCCTACAGGGGTCGCGGAACACTGAAGTTTTCTTT CASSLQGSRNTEVFF
TRBJ2-7 . TRBV2 . TGTGCCAGCAGCAGGAGAGCCTACGAGCAGTACTTC CASSRRAYEQYF
TRBJ1-3 . TRBV5-1 . TGCGCCAGCAGCGTACGACCGATAAACTCTGGAAACACCATATATTTT CASSVRPINSGNTIYF
TRBJ2-4 . TRBV5-6 . TGTGCCAGCAGCTTGGGGTACGAGCGGGTGAAAAACATTCAGTACTTC CASSLGYERVKNIQYF
TRBJ2-1 . TRBV14 many TGTGCCAGCAGCCAAGCCGAGGGGATGCGCTCCTACAATGAGCAGTTCTTC CASSQAEGMRSYNEQFF
TRBJ1-2 . TRBV6-1 few TGTGCCAGCAGTGAGACCCGAAACTATGGCTACACCTTC CASSETRNYGYTF
TRBJ1-1 . TRBV7-3 . TGTGCCAGCAGCTTACAGGGGCGGGGAACTGAAGCTTTCTTT CASSLQGRGTEAFF
TRBJ2-7 TRBD1 TRBV10-3 many TGTGCCATCGGGACAGGATCCTACGAGCAGTACTTC CAIGTGSYEQYF
TRBJ1-1 . TRBV7-2 few TGTGCCAGCAGCTTAGATGCCCTCCTGAACACTGAAGCTTTCTTT CASSLDALLNTEAFF
TRBJ2-1 TRBD2 TRBV4-3 few TGCGCCAGCAGCCAAGCATCTAGCGGGGGAATGAGCTCCTACAATGAGCAGTTCTTC CASSQASSGGMSSYNEQFF
TRBJ2-1 TRBD1 TRBV18 . TGTGCCAGCTCACCGGGACAGGGGAGGCACAATGAGCAGTTCTTC CASSPGQGRHNEQFF
TRBJ2-3 TRBD2 TRBV4-1 few TGCGCCAGCAGCCAAGAACTAGCGGCGACAGCTACGCAGTATTTT CASSQELAATATQYF